This T cell receptor beta chain comes out of a study of shared clonotypes between healthy human individuals (TCRdb year 2020). Regarding the complete study: A few men and a couple of women, aged 18 to 49 years, made up the cohort. For each donor, CD4 naive and CD4 memory were each given three plates, CD8 naive was given two plates, and CD8 memory was given one plate. To estimate repertoire size and how much clonotypes are shared between individuals, the study performed deep sequencing of blood TCR repertoires from a few healthy adults. Different laboratories and diverse techniques were used to prepare libraries and sequence TCR repertoires, to increase sequencing depth and limit assay-specific biases. Per donor, leukapheresis produced somewhere between about 0.9 and 9.5 billion PBMCs.

Cut back by 6 bases and 0 bases, the V and J ends lie 27 bases apart. CDR1 is given as MDHEN and CDR2 as SYDVKM, both from the germline V gene. Counted from cysteine to phenylalanine, this CDR3 has 20 amino acids. Just CDR3 DNA is preserved here, 60 bases in frame from base 1. Beyond this particular receptor, the publication reports: Pairwise subsampling indicated that sequencing depth was expected to affect the degree of clonotype sharing among donors. Compared with non-shared clonotypes, clonotypes shared by all four sorted-subset donors had higher generation probabilities. Naive subsets generally had larger estimated clonotype richness than memory subsets. When a few donors were compared, the shared fraction of clonotypes was 5% to 6.5% for naive CD4, more than 3% for naive CD8, 2% to 2.5% for memory CD4, and less than 0.5% for memory CD8. Only blood was sampled, and tissue TCR repertoires likely differ from those in blood. Incomplete sequencing was indicated by rarefaction of sorted-subset datasets, despite the large sequencing depth. Because the study included a small number of donors, the genetic and exposure-history diversity represented was limited.

Using the deep immunoSEQ assay, multiplex PCR amplified TCR CDR3 regions from genomic DNA. Extracted genomic DNA from each cell subset was distributed evenly across all wells of several immunoSEQ 96-well plates, and each plate was treated as a replicate. For sorted subsets, around 0.2 ug genomic DNA, equal to tens of thousands of T cell genomes, was loaded into each replicate PCR. Purified libraries were quantified with a Qubit 3.0 fluorometer, sized on a Bioanalyzer 2100, and re-quantified with the KAPA Library Quantification kit. Each immunoSEQ 96-well plate was sequenced on its own single-read 150-cycle Illumina NextSeq 550 flow cell. As for the authors' bioinformatics: Because the immunoSEQ output included only junctional sequences and no quality scores, the filtering could not be the same as the filtering used for full-length reads. Sequences were annotated with PyIR, a Python wrapper for IgBLAST v1.9, using IMGT germline references to assign V/J genes and CDR3. Reads were filtered out if the reads had weak V/J assignments (E-value above 1e-6), no CDR3, stop codons, out-of-frame junctions, or ambiguous translated residues. V3J clonotypes were defined as sequences sharing an identical inferred V gene, J gene, and CDR3 amino acid sequence. Percentage overlap between repertoires was calculated by dividing the number of shared unique clonotypes by the size of the smaller repertoire. Richness of each repertoire was evaluated using RTK rarefaction, the Chao1 estimator, and Recon v2.1 estimates of unobserved clonotypes. Generation probabilities for all TCRbeta clonotypes obtained by the gDNA method from a handful of donors were computed using OLGA. In TCRdb, the immuneACCESS table is reduced to in-frame sequences with V and J assigned. These tables do not hold every clone; where another copy was compared, an unresolved V gene accounts for under half, and the others remain unexplained. Clone size and the V and J calls come from that table; the DNA yielded D and trimming. This sample holds around 600,000 clones; approximately 95% were observed only once. Of the sample, approximately 0.11% falls within the top ten clones.

With regard to this clone: The specificity of this receptor is unknown. No clone much larger than this one lies a single base away; base qualities are absent.

For the CD8 naive samples, CD45RO-negative cells were positively selected for CCR7, yielding a CD45RA+CCR7+ population from which TemRA cells were excluded. The donors were healthy, HIV-negative adults who had no recently reported acute infections or vaccinations. All donors were Caucasian adults living in Nashville, Tennessee, USA. Blood was obtained by leukapheresis, after which PBMCs were separated by Ficoll-Histopaque density gradient centrifugation and cryopreserved in liquid nitrogen vapor phase. Analytical flow cytometry was used to check the purity and quantity of every magnetically sorted T cell population. Genomic DNA was isolated from each sorted fraction and quantified by UV absorbance on a Nanodrop 2000c.

This sequence was found in a woman aged 30 to 39 in good health. This chain joins TRBV28 to TRBJ1-5; TRBD1 is a possible D gene, resting on 5 matching bases. The sample taken for sequencing was naive CD8+ T cells sorted from blood. In light of the paper, this sample's cell subset or site label describes: CD45RA+CCR7+. The encoded CDR3 is CASSPIGKRDSDNSNQPQHF. The DNA sequence follows: TGTGCCAGCAGCCCAATCGGGAAGCGGGATTCGGACAATAGCAATCAGCCCCAGCATTTT.